Listed here are 10 T cell receptor beta chains from one sample, sequenced in a study of cytomegalovirus exposure and HLA in healthy donors. 13 Jbeta primers and 60 Vbeta primers were used for the PCR. The protocol was immunoSEQ multiplex PCR, while the TCRdb copy is restricted to in-frame clones and leaves out a portion. Of roughly 130,000 clones listed, about 82% were seen once; the top ten hold roughly 1.2%. Sequenced input: PBMCs. The receptors were gathered from a boy aged 5-17 years in good health and CMV-seronegative.

This clone has more than one count but fewer than ten. The V call is TRBV5-6, the J call TRBJ1-5; a possible D gene is TRBD1 (6 bases). In germline, CDR1 is SGHDT, CDR2 YYEEEE. The V gene lost 2 bases and the J gene lost 2 bases, with 17 bases spanning the gap. The CDR3 spans 17 residues. Here the CDR3 DNA reads TGTGCCAGCAGCTTAACTGCGGGGGGCTTGGGCAATCAGCCCCAGCATTTT. This codes for CASSLTAGGLGNQPQHF.

This sequence joins TRBV13 and TRBJ2-5, with TRBD1 identical over 7 bases. V gave up 4 bases and J gave up 2 bases; unmatched junction bases: 4. Germline V gene lookup returns CDR1 PRHDT and CDR2 FYEKMQ (reference sequence). This CDR3 region has 14 residues. The CDR3 sequence is CASSSGTVQETQYF. The CDR3 nucleotides read TGTGCCAGCAGCTCAGGGACAGTACAAGAGACCCAGTACTTC.

The chain links TRBV5-6 to TRBJ2-2, with TRBD2 matching 8 bases. The germline V gene encodes CDR1 SGHDT and CDR2 YYEEEE. The CDR3 has 17 amino acids. V trimming: 0 bases; J trimming: 3 bases; junction bases outside the gene matches: 7. Written as DNA, the CDR3 is TGTGCCAGCAGCTTGGGGGCCCGCGGGAGGTACACCGGGGAGCTGTTTTTT. It translates to CASSLGARGRYTGELFF.

V gene TRBV6-5 combines with J gene TRBJ2-3; the match to TRBD2 covers 12 bases. This CDR3 is built from 16 residues. V was pared by 0 bases and J by 4 bases, with 2 bases of the junction left unmatched. Germline-derived CDR1 and CDR2 are MNHEY and SVGAGI. The CDR3: CASSYSASGRADTQYF. The DNA of the CDR3 is TGTGCCAGCAGTTACTCGGCTAGCGGGAGGGCAGATACGCAGTATTTT.

The chain recombines TRBV7-9 with TRBJ1-2; TRBD1 might be the D (6 bases). The CDR3 consists of 15 residues. Trimming removed 4 bases at V and 4 bases at J, with 16 bases between. Germline V gives CDR1 SEHNR, CDR2 FQNEAQ (reference sequence). The CDR3 DNA is TGTGCCAGCAGCTCCGCCGGGGGGGGCTCCTATGGCTACACCTTC. It yields the protein CASSSAGGGSYGYTF.

J is TRBJ1-5 and V is TRBV19, with 9 bases aligning to TRBD1. V was pared by 4 bases and J by 11 bases, with 9 bases of the junction left unmatched. Germline loops: CDR1 LNHDA, CDR2 SQIVND (reference sequence). The CDR3 runs to 14 residues. The CDR3 sequence: CASSTTGGRVAQHF. The CDR3 DNA is TGTGCCAGTAGTACAACAGGGGGCAGGGTGGCCCAGCATTTT.

The V and J genes are TRBV18 and TRBJ2-2, with 7 bases fitting TRBD2. V dropped 4 bases and J dropped 5; count of bases not matched to a gene: 1. The V gene's germline CDR1 is KGHSH and CDR2 LQKENI. The CDR3 has 13 amino acids. CDR3 in DNA: TGTGCCAGCTCACGGGAGGGGACCGGGGAGCTGTTTTTT. It specifies CASSREGTGELFF.

This clone was seen a few times. This chain connects TRBV7-2 to TRBJ2-2, with 10 nucleotides matching TRBD1. There are 15 residues in the CDR3. Germline CDR1 and CDR2: SGHTA and FQGNSA. J was trimmed by 3 bases and V by 8 bases; bases with no gene match: 6. DNA for the CDR3: TGTGCCAGCTTGGGACAGGGGCGAGACACCGGGGAGCTGTTTTTT. It is translated as CASLGQGRDTGELFF.

This clone was recorded a few times. This rearrangement joins TRBV5-4 to TRBJ2-2, with TRBD1 matching 9 bases. CDR3 length: 14 residues. Germline CDR1 and CDR2: SGHNT and YYREEE (reference sequence). V gave up 7 bases and J gave up 8 bases; unmatched junction bases: 9. CDR3 loop: CASASGQGIGELFF. The CDR3 nucleotides read TGTGCCAGCGCCTCGGGACAGGGTATAGGGGAGCTGTTTTTT.

The chain links TRBV27 to TRBJ2-1, with TRBD2 matching 13 bases. The CDR3 runs 15 residues. CDR1 and CDR2 from the germline V gene are MNHEY and SMNVEV (reference sequence). The V and J ends lost 6 bases and 8 bases, in that order; junction bases with no gene match: 7. The CDR3 DNA reads TGTGCCAGCAGGCCACTAGCGGGAGGGCTCTATGAGCAGTTCTTC. The encoded protein is CASRPLAGGLYEQFF.